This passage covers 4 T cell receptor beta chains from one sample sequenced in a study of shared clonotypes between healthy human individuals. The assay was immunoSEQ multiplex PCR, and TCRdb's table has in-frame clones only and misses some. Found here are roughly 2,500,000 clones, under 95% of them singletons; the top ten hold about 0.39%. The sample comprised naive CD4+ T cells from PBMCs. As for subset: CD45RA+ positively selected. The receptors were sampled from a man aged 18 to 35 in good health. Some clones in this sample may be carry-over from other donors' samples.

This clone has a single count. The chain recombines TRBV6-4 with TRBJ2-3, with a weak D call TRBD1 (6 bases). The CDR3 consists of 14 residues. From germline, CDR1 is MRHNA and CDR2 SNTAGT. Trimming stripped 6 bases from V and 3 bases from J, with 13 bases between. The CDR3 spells CASSLDTGTDTQYF. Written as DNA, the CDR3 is TGTGCCAGCAGCCTAGATACAGGGACAGATACGCAGTATTTT.

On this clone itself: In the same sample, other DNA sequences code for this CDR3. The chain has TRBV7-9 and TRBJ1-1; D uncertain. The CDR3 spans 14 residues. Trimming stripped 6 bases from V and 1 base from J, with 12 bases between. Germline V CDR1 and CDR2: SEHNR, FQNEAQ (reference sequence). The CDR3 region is CASSLTRGNTEAFF. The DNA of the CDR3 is TGTGCCAGCAGTCTGACGAGAGGGAACACTGAAGCTTTCTTT.

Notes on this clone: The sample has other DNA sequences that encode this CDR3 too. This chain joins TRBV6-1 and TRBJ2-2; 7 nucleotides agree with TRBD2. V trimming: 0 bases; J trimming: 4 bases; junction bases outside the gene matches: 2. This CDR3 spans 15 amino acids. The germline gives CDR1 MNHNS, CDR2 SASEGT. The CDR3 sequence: CASSEAGEGTGELFF. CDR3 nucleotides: TGTGCCAGCAGTGAAGCAGGGGAGGGCACCGGGGAGCTGTTTTTT.

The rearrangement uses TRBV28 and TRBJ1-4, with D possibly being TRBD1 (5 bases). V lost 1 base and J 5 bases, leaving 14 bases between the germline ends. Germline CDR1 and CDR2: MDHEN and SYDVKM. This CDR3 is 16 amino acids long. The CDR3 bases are TGTGCCAGCAGTTTATTAGGGGTCAGCCTAAATGAAAAACTGTTTTTT. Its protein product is CASSLLGVSLNEKLFF.